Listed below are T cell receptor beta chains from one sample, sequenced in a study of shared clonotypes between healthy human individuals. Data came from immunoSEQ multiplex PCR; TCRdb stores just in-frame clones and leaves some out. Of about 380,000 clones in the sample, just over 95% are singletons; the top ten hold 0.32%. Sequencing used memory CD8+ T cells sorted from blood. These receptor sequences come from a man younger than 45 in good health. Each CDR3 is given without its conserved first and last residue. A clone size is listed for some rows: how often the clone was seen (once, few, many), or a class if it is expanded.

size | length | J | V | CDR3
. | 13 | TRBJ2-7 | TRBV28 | ASTVTGQGSVEQY
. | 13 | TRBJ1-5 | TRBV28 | ASRTLDRENQPQH
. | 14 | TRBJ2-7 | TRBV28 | ASSLSQPGRVSEQY
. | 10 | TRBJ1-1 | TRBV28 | ASSLRRTEAF
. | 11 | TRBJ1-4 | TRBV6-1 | ASRIATNEKLF
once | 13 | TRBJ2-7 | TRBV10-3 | AISGQKGASYEQY
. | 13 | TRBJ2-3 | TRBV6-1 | ASSEVGTGVDTQY
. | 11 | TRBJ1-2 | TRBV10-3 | AIRADRAYGYT
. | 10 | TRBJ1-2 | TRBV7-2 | ASSLINYGYT
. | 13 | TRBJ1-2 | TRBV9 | ASSVGRDRGRGYT
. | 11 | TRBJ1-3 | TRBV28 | ASLTGAGNTIY
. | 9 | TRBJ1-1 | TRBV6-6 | ASYRGTEAF
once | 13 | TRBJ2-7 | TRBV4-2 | ASSYDLGGSYEQY
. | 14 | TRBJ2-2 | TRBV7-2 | ASSSGTAFGTGELF
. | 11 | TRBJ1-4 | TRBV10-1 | ASSTTDNEKLF
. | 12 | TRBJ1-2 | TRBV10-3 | AISGETGLYGYT
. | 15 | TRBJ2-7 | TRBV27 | ASSLGLAAYPPYEQY
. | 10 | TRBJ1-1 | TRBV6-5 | ASRQGRTEAF
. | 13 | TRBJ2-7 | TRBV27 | ASSPRDTGTYEQY
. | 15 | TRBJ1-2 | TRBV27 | ASSFLSEWRGPNGYT
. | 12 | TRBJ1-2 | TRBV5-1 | ASSFVGTNYGYT
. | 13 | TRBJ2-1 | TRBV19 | ASRRGSSSYNEQF
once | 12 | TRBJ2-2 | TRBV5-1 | ASSLTPNTGELF
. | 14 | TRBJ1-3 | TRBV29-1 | SVRLGTAISGNTIY
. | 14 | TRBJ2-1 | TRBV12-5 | ASGLGRTSGSNEQF
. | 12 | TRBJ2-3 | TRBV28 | ATTRAGSPDTQY
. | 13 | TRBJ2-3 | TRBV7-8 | ASSLRRDGRNTQY
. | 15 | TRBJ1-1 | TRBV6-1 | ASSDRSSGNSQIEAF
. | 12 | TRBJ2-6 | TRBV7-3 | ASSPGDGANVLT
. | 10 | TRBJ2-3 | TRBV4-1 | ASSRETDTQY
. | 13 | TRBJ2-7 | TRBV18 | ASSPGASGTYEQY
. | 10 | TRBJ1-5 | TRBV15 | ATSRENQPQH
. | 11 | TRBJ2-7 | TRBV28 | ASTTGGTYEQY
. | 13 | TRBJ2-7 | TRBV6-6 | ASSYSKGGIYEQY
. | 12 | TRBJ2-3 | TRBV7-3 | ASSFSMGTDTQY
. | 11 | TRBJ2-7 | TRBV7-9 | ASSSFREWVQY
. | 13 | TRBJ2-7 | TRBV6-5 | ASSYATSGPYEQY
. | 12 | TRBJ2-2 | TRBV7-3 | ASTRGGDTGELF
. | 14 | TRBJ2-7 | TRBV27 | ASGPSGLAVPYEQY
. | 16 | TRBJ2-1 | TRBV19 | ASSILLRTSGRGNEQF
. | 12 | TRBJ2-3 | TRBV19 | ASSIARLTDTQY
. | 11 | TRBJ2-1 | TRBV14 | ASSVIGDNEQF
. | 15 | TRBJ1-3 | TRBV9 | ASSERDRVPSGNTIY
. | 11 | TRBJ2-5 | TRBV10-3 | AISESLAGTQY
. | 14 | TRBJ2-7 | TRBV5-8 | ASSSGVTSGVYEQY
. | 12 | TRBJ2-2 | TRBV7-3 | ASSLGQNTGELF
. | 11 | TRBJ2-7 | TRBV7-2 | ASSPTVSYEQY
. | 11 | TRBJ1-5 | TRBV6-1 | ASSGAWSQPQH
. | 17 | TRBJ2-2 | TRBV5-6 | ASSFFRDRGFSNTGELF
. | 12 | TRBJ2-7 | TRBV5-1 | ASSLGLAGVEQY
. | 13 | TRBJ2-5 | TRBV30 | AWSRPQGRQETQY
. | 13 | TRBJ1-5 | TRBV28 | ASSRTGWGNQPQH
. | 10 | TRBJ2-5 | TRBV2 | ASKSGAGTQY
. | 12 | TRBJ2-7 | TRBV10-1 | ASATGDGPYEQY
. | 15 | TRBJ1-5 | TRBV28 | ASSPTRGHLGNQPQH
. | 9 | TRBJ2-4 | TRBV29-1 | SVVVKNIQY
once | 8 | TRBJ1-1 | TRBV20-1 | SAVNTEAF